The 25 T cell receptor beta chains below were found in one sample sequenced in a study of early T cells in non-severe SARS-CoV-2 infection. MiXCR, applied by TCRdb to the 5' RACE reads, yields one record per CDR3 protein. This table has about 68,000 distinct CDR3 sequences, 10% to 15% appearing once. Material: whole blood. All receptors come from an adult who was a healthcare worker with PCR-confirmed SARS-CoV-2 infection or an uninfected control (not recorded which).

The rearrangement uses TRBV13 and TRBJ1-6, with unresolved D. V lost 4 bases to trimming and J lost 10 bases, with 17 bases between them. Germline V gene sequence: CDR1 PRHDT, CDR2 FYEKMQ (reference sequence). CDR3 length: 15 residues. The CDR3 coding sequence is TGTGCCAGCAGCTCCCTCGTGGAATTCGGGTCACCCCTCCACTTT. Translated, it gives CASSSLVEFGSPLHF.

At least ten counts were recorded for this clonotype. The V call is TRBV5-1, the J call TRBJ2-1; D is ambiguous. Germline lookup yields CDR1 SGHRS and CDR2 YFSETQ. This CDR3 comprises 12 residues. The ends were cut back, 2 bases at V and 5 bases at J, with 5 bases in the middle. The CDR3: CASSLPHNEQFF. As DNA, the CDR3 is TGCGCCAGCAGCTTACCCCACAATGAGCAGTTCTTC.

This clonotype occurred a few times. The chain combines TRBV5-6 with TRBJ1-2; D unclear. The CDR3 spans 15 residues. Germline values: CDR1 SGHDT, CDR2 YYEEEE. Trimming pared 6 bases from V and 0 bases from J, leaving 15 bases between. CDR3 nucleotides: TGTGCCAGCACCTGGGAGGGTACAGCTAACTATGGCTACACCTTC. This encodes CASTWEGTANYGYTF.

This clonotype was seen ten or more times. The rearrangement links TRBV2 to TRBJ2-5; 7 bases match TRBD2. Germline assignment: CDR1 SNHLY and CDR2 FYNNEI. The CDR3 spans 13 residues. The trim removed 6 bases at V and 4 bases at J, leaving 5 bases unmatched. The CDR3 here is CASRPTGGETQYF. CDR3 in DNA: TGTGCCAGCAGACCGACGGGGGGAGAGACCCAGTACTTC.

This clonotype was counted at least ten times. The CDR3, as DNA: TGTGCCAGCTCACCTTCCAGCCGAACCTATCCCTCTGGAAACACCATATATTTT. It codes for CASSPSSRTYPSGNTIYF. The J gene is TRBJ1-3, the V gene TRBV18; no clear D. In germline, CDR1 is KGHSH, CDR2 LQKENI. The CDR3 covers 18 residues. Deletions cut 3 bases from V and 0 bases from J, with 18 bases between. Using reference TRBV18 and TRBJ1-3 for the parts outside the CDR3, the full variable domain is NAGVMQNPRHLVRRRGQEARLRCSPMKGHSHVYWYRQLPEEGLKFMVYLQKENIIDESGMPKERFSAEFPKEGPSILRIQQVVRGDSAAYFCASSPSSRTYPSGNTIYFGEGSWLTVV.

This chain joins TRBV7-8 and TRBJ2-3; 7 nucleotides match TRBD1. V lost 5 bases to trimming and J lost 0 bases; unmatched junction nucleotides: 11. The CDR3 extends over 17 amino acids. The germline gives CDR1 SGHVS, CDR2 FQNEAQ. CDR3 bases: TGTGCCAGCAGCCCCCGGACCACAGGGGTGAGCACAGATACGCAGTATTTT. It is translated as CASSPRTTGVSTDTQYF.

In this sample, this clonotype turned up many times. The chain joins TRBV3-1 to TRBJ2-5; 14 bases map to TRBD2. Germline assignment: CDR1 LGHDT and CDR2 YNNKEL (reference sequence). Germline trimming cut 3 bases from V and 7 bases from J; bases unmatched to any gene: 4. The CDR3 runs to 15 residues. CDR3 protein: CASSQGLAGVGTQYF. The CDR3 DNA reads TGTGCCAGCAGCCAGGGACTAGCGGGGGTGGGGACCCAGTACTTC.

In its sample, this clonotype was seen many times. This sequence joins TRBV25-1 and TRBJ2-3; D is perhaps TRBD1 (6 bases). The CDR3 contains 15 residues. The germline gives CDR1 MGHDK, CDR2 SYGVNS. Trimming took off 5 bases at V and 5 bases at J, with 17 bases between the two ends. CDR3 residues: CASSPPRGPLDTQYF. CDR3 in DNA: TGTGCCAGCAGTCCCCCCAGGGGCCCCCTAGATACGCAGTATTTT. Based on the CDR3 plus reference TRBV25-1 and TRBJ2-3, the full variable domain is EADIYQTPRYLVIGTGKKITLECSQTMGHDKMYWYQQDPGMELHLIHYSYGVNSTEKGDLSSESTVSRIRTEHFPLTLESARPSHTSQYLCASSPPRGPLDTQYFGPGTRLTVL.

There are many counts of this clonotype. The chain uses TRBV6-5 and TRBJ2-1; 8 bases fit TRBD1. The CDR3 is 14 residues long. CDR1 MNHEY and CDR2 SVGAGI come from the germline V gene. Trimming cost V 2 bases and J 8 bases; bases outside gene matches: 5. The CDR3 spells CASSYGQGDDEQFF. The CDR3 nucleotides are TGTGCCAGCAGTTACGGACAGGGTGACGATGAGCAGTTCTTC.

This clonotype was observed many times. V is TRBV7-6 and J is TRBJ1-2, with TRBD1 matching 7 bases. Germline loops: CDR1 SGHVS, CDR2 FNYEAQ. The V segment lost 9 bases and the J segment 0 bases; nucleotides outside the gene matches: 1. The CDR3 spans 12 residues. CDR3 sequence (DNA): TGTGCCAGTGGACAGGCTAACTATGGCTACACCTTC. It codes for CASGQANYGYTF.

This clonotype was counted a few times. The chain uses TRBV2 and TRBJ2-5; D call uncertain. Germline CDR1 reads SNHLY; CDR2 reads FYNNEI. The CDR3 contains 14 residues. Trimming shortened V by 3 bases and J by 3 bases, and 11 bases separated the two germline ends. CDR3 sequence reads: CASSDAATEETQYF. The CDR3, as DNA: TGTGCCAGCAGTGATGCCGCTACCGAAGAGACCCAGTACTTC. Drawing the rest from reference TRBV2 and TRBJ2-5, the complete variable domain is EPEVTQTPSHQVTQMGQEVILRCVPISNHLYFYWYRQILGQKVEFLVSFYNNEISEKSEIFDDQFSVERPDGSNFTLKIRSTKLEDSAMYFCASSDAATEETQYFGPGTRLLVL.

V gene TRBV27 combines with J gene TRBJ2-3; 9 nucleotides line up with TRBD2. Looked up from germline, CDR1 is MNHEY and CDR2 is SMNVEV (reference sequence). CDR3 size: 16 residues. V lost 5 bases to trimming and J lost 6 bases; unmatched junction nucleotides: 12. The CDR3: CASSISGGNQGDTQYF. CDR3 DNA: TGTGCCAGCAGTATTAGCGGGGGAAACCAAGGGGATACGCAGTATTTT.

The V gene is TRBV11-2, the J gene TRBJ2-3; tentatively, D is TRBD1 or TRBD2 (6 bases each). The CDR3 runs 12 residues. Germline-derived CDR1 and CDR2 are SGHAT and FQNNGV. Trimming removed 7 bases from V and 9 bases from J, with 14 bases in between. The CDR3 bases are TGTGCCAGCACAAGGGGAGGACAGACGCAGTATTTT. This sequence encodes CASTRGGQTQYF.

The chain combines TRBV5-1 with TRBJ2-7; D is undetermined. The CDR3 covers 14 residues. Germline V gene lookup returns CDR1 SGHRS and CDR2 YFSETQ. With 2 bases removed from V and 7 bases from J, the gap between germline ends came to 16 bases. The CDR3 coding sequence is TGCGCCAGCAGCTTAGGCAGGTCCGGAACGGAGCAGTACTTC. It specifies CASSLGRSGTEQYF.

This clonotype was observed at least ten times. The chain links TRBV30 to TRBJ2-3; 7 nucleotides align to TRBD1. Germline V CDR1 and CDR2: GTSNPN, SVGIG (reference sequence). The CDR3 has 13 residues. Germline trimming cut 8 bases from V and 2 bases from J; bases unmatched to any gene: 7. CDR3 region: CAGYRGPTDTQYF. CDR3 in DNA: TGTGCCGGATACAGGGGACCCACAGATACGCAGTATTTT. Supplemented by reference TRBV30 and TRBJ2-3, the full variable domain reads SQTIHQWPATLVQPVGSPLSLECTVEGTSNPNLYWYRQAAGRGLQLLFYSVGIGQISSEVPQNLSASRPQDRQFILSSKKLLLSDSGFYLCAGYRGPTDTQYFGPGTRLTVL.

J is TRBJ2-7 and V is TRBV5-6, with TRBD1 identical over 9 bases. The germline CDR1 and CDR2 sequences are SGHDT and YYEEEE. The V and J ends lost 3 bases and 5 bases, in that order; junction bases with no gene match: 6. This CDR3 has 14 residues. In nucleotides, the CDR3 is TGTGCCAGCAGCTCCTATTACAGGGGGCACGAGCAGTACTTC. Protein: CASSSYYRGHEQYF. The variable domain in full, completed from reference TRBV5-6 and TRBJ2-7, reads DAGVTQSPTHLIKTRGQQVTLRCSPKSGHDTVSWYQQALGQGPQFIFQYYEEEERQRGNFPDRFSGHQFPNYSSELNVNALLLGDSALYLCASSSYYRGHEQYFGPGTRLTVT.

This clonotype was found a few times. The gene calls are TRBV11-2 and TRBJ2-3; D remains ambiguous. V was clipped by 3 bases and J by 13 bases, with 14 bases between them. CDR1 SGHAT and CDR2 FQNNGV come from the germline V gene. The CDR3 covers 12 residues. The CDR3 loop reads CASSFAREMEYF. The CDR3 coding sequence is TGTGCCAGCAGCTTTGCGAGAGAGATGGAGTATTTT.

In this sample, this clonotype turned up a few times. The genes are TRBV5-1 and TRBJ2-3, with D tentatively TRBD2 (6 bases). Trimming stripped 0 bases from V and 7 bases from J, with 12 bases between. This CDR3 region has 14 residues. Germline V lookup: CDR1 SGHRS, CDR2 YFSETQ. The CDR3 here is CASSLVGGLNTQYF. The CDR3 region has the DNA TGCGCCAGCAGCTTGGTGGGAGGTCTGAATACGCAGTATTTT.

A few counts support this clonotype. CDR3 sequence reads: CASSLLMGGPGAGDTQYF. The CDR3 coding sequence is TGTGCCAGCAGCCTTCTAATGGGGGGCCCGGGAGCAGGAGATACGCAGTATTTT. The chain employs TRBV11-2 and TRBJ2-3; D is perhaps TRBD1 or TRBD2 (6 bases each). The ends were cut back, 5 bases at V and 5 bases at J, with 26 bases in the middle. CDR1 SGHAT and CDR2 FQNNGV come from the germline V gene. The CDR3 has 18 residues.

The V gene is TRBV7-3, the J gene TRBJ2-2; 7 nucleotides align to TRBD2. Germline loops: CDR1 SGHTA, CDR2 FQGTGA. Unmatched junction bases numbered 7, after V lost 5 bases and J lost 4 bases. CDR3 length equals 15 residues. The CDR3 loop is CASSPYGGSTGELFF. The DNA for the CDR3 is TGTGCCAGCAGCCCCTACGGGGGGAGCACCGGGGAGCTGTTTTTT.

This clonotype came up many times. The CDR3 region has the DNA TGTGCCAGCAGCCAAGAGGGACAGGGGGTGCCCGGGCAGTACTTC. Amino acids: CASSQEGQGVPGQYF. This chain links TRBV3-1 with TRBJ2-5; 11 nucleotides match TRBD1. V lost 0 bases and J lost 11; bases outside the gene matches: 8. CDR1 and CDR2 (germline): LGHDT, YNNKEL (reference sequence). CDR3 length: 15 amino acids.

This clonotype was found a few times. The chain combines TRBV9 with TRBJ2-3; possibly TRBD2 for D (5 bases). The V end lost 5 bases, the J end lost 3 bases, and 10 bases lay between the germline ends. CDR3 size: 13 residues. The germline gives CDR1 SGDLS, CDR2 YYNGEE. This CDR3 reads CASRPSGTDTQYF. CDR3 nucleotides: TGTGCCAGCAGGCCCTCGGGGACAGATACGCAGTATTTT.

V and J are TRBV19 and TRBJ2-5, with unresolved D. V was pared by 2 bases and J by 5 bases, with 12 bases between. The V gene's germline CDR1 is LNHDA and CDR2 SQIVND (reference sequence). The CDR3 spans 14 residues. CDR3 in DNA: TGTGCCAGTAGTATAAGAGGCCCCCGGGAGACCCAGTACTTC. Its translation is CASSIRGPRETQYF.

This clonotype showed up many times. The rearrangement links TRBV7-8 to TRBJ1-6; 7 bases are shared with TRBD1. V lost 1 base and J lost 7; bases outside the gene matches: 7. CDR1 SGHVS and CDR2 FQNEAQ come from the germline V gene. The CDR3 sequence is 16 residues long. The CDR3 bases are TGTGCCAGCAGCTTAGTGACAGGGCCCCGAAATTCACCCCTCCACTTT. It translates to CASSLVTGPRNSPLHF.

This clonotype was detected a few times. This chain links TRBV7-6 with TRBJ2-5; TRBD2 is a possible D gene (6 bases). Trimming removed 2 bases from V and 1 base from J, with 11 bases in between. This CDR3 has 15 amino acids. Germline V gene lookup returns CDR1 SGHVS and CDR2 FNYEAQ. Here the CDR3 reads CASSLLGGAQETQYF. The CDR3 DNA reads as TGTGCCAGCAGCTTACTAGGCGGGGCCCAAGAGACCCAGTACTTC. The complete variable domain, with remaining parts taken from reference TRBV7-6 and TRBJ2-5, reads GAGVSQSPRYKVTKRGQDVALRCDPISGHVSLYWYRQALGQGPEFLTYFNYEAQQDKSGLPNDRFSAERPEGSISTLTIQRTEQRDSAMYRCASSLLGGAQETQYFGPGTRLLVL.